This TCR beta chain was profiled in a study of early T cells in non-severe SARS-CoV-2 infection (dated by TCRdb to the early 2020s). A note on the overall study: TCR sequencing used bulk RNA from unsorted whole blood, so alpha and beta chains could not be paired. Overall study results and their limits: Matching against VDJdb was skewed toward anti-spike CD8 responses, likely underestimated virus-specific expansions, and missed private and CD4 specificities.

From a lookup of the germline V gene, CDR1 and CDR2 are MNHNS and SASEGT. Spanning cysteine to phenylalanine, the CDR3 consists of 14 amino acids. Of all the DNA, just the CDR3 is kept, 42 bases in frame from base 1. Cut back by 1 base and 3 bases, the V and J ends lie 7 bases apart. Set within a cohort of healthcare workers in London, UK, this nested case-control study involved weekly PCR testing of nasopharyngeal swabs along with blood sampling. Between 23 and 31 March 2020, the week of the UK lockdown, healthcare workers were enrolled and then followed up weekly for as long as 16 weeks. The library relied on 5' RACE. For sequencing, a NextSeq 500 was employed. The TCR library protocol attached unique molecular identifiers to individual cDNA molecules to correct for sequencing error and PCR bias. Sequencing covered both TCR alpha and beta chains, and within each sample the abundances of alpha and beta sequences were tightly co-correlated. Per the authors' processing: V gene, J gene and CDR3 annotation of TCR sequences was performed with Decombinator V4. Expanded TCRs were defined as changing significantly between any two time points under a Poisson model with p below 0.0001. TCR abundances were normalised to the total number of TCRs sequenced per sample and were expressed as counts per million. MAIT TCRs were defined by TRAV1-2 paired with TRAJ12, TRAJ20 or TRAJ33, and iNKT TCRs by TRAV10 paired with TRAJ18. VDJdb, accessed 1 November 2021, was searched for CMV, EBV and SARS-CoV-2 annotated TCRs, excluding TCRs annotated for multiple antigens. TCRdb reran the public reads through fastp at Q25 and MiXCR, keeping productive beta chains. For every CDR3 protein sequence, its rows merge into one entry that carries the most common genes and DNA. TCRdb assigned the V and J calls; the authors' analysis was not used. This sample comprises some 59,000 distinct CDR3 sequences, less than 11% of them detected only once. Approximately 4.1% of the sample is taken by the ten largest.

As to this clonotype: It lacks a known antigen. The sample holds no much larger clone one base away, and base qualities are not on file.

The V gene is TRBV6-1 and the J gene is TRBJ2-1, with the D gene call left open. The sequenced sample consisted of whole blood. This clonotype originated in an adult who was a healthcare worker with PCR-confirmed SARS-CoV-2 infection or an uninfected control (not recorded which). The base sequence is TGTGCCAGCAGTGAAGAACCGAACTACAATGAGCAGTTCTTC. It specifies CASSEEPNYNEQFF.